The present entry profiles one T cell receptor (beta chain) with its context. No cognate antigen has been identified for it. At one boundary the junction diverges from the germline segment, which might be a read error. The source of the sample is a study of shared clonotypes between healthy human individuals (dated by TCRdb to the early 2020s). Describing the broader study: The cohort included three men and a couple of women between 18 and 49 years of age. For each donor, CD4 naive and CD4 memory were each given three plates, CD8 naive was given two plates, and CD8 memory was given one plate. Between about 0.94 and 8.9 billion PBMCs per donor were obtained by leukapheresis. The study deeply sequenced blood TCR repertoires of five healthy adults to estimate repertoire size and the extent of clonotype sharing between individuals. Different laboratories and diverse techniques were used to prepare libraries and sequence TCR repertoires, to increase sequencing depth and limit assay-specific biases.

What the work shows at the level of the full study, not this receptor alone: Even with the large sequencing depth, rarefaction of the sorted-subset datasets indicated that sequencing was incomplete. Sampling was restricted to blood, and TCR repertoires in tissues likely differ from the TCR repertoires found in blood. Clonotypes shared by all four sorted-subset donors showed higher generation probabilities than non-shared clonotypes. Across a few donors, approximately 5% of naive CD4, over 3% of naive CD8, 2% to 2.5% of memory CD4, and roughly 0.4% of memory CD8 clonotypes were shared. Based on pairwise subsampling, the degree of clonotype sharing among donors was expected to be affected by sequencing depth. Larger estimated clonotype richness was generally found for naive subsets than for memory subsets. Because the study included only a small number of donors, the genetic and exposure-history diversity represented was limited.

Using the deep immunoSEQ assay, TCR CDR3 regions were amplified from genomic DNA by multiplex PCR. Extracted genomic DNA from each cell subset was spread evenly across all wells of several immunoSEQ 96-well plates, with each plate serving as a replicate. For sorted subsets, roughly 190 ng of genomic DNA, equivalent to 25,000 to 35,000 T cell genomes, went into each replicate PCR. Purified libraries were measured with a Qubit 3.0 fluorometer, size-checked on a Bioanalyzer 2100, and measured again with the KAPA Library Quantification kit. Each immunoSEQ 96-well plate was sequenced on its own single-read 150-cycle Illumina NextSeq 550 flow cell. The original pipeline was this. Because the immunoSEQ output included only junctional sequences and no quality scores, the filtering could not be the same as the filtering used for full-length reads. Sequences were annotated with PyIR, a Python wrapper for IgBLAST v1.9, using IMGT germline references to assign V/J genes and CDR3. Reads were removed for weak V/J assignments (E-value above 1e-6), missing CDR3, stop codons, out-of-frame junctions, or ambiguous translated residues. A V3J clonotype was defined by an identical inferred V gene, J gene, and CDR3 amino acid sequence. To compute the percentage overlap between repertoires, the number of shared unique clonotypes was divided by the size of the smaller repertoire. Repertoire richness was assessed with RTK rarefaction, the Chao1 estimator, and Recon v2.1 estimates of unobserved clonotypes. For all TCRbeta clonotypes obtained by the gDNA method from four donors, generation probabilities were computed with OLGA. The table comes from immuneACCESS by way of TCRdb, which keeps in-frame sequences with V and J called. Part of the clones is missing from these tables; in studies checked, under half for an unresolved V gene and the rest for unknown reasons. V and J calls and clone size follow that table, whereas D and trimming were derived from the DNA. The sample table records about 2 million clones; about 95% of these occur just once. Approximately 1% of the sample goes to the ten largest clones.

From the cysteine through the phenylalanine, the CDR3 covers 12 amino acids. Just the 36-base CDR3 DNA is kept, in frame starting at base 1. In the germline V gene (reference sequence), CDR1 corresponds to SEHNR and CDR2 to FQNEAQ. CD8 naive samples were obtained by positive selection for CCR7 among CD45RO-negative cells, yielding a CD45RA+CCR7+ population from which TemRA cells were excluded. The donors were healthy, HIV-negative adults with no recently reported acute infections or vaccinations. Only Caucasian adults living in Nashville, Tennessee, USA were represented among the donors. After blood collection by leukapheresis, PBMCs were isolated using Ficoll-Histopaque density gradient centrifugation and then cryopreserved in the vapor phase of liquid nitrogen. Analytical flow cytometry was used to check the purity and quantity of each magnetically sorted T cell population. From each sorted fraction, genomic DNA was isolated and quantified by UV absorbance on a Nanodrop 2000c.

The sequence links TRBV7-9 to TRBJ1-4; 7 central bases correspond to TRBD1. Material: naive CD8+ T cells sorted from blood. The cell subset or site label, as the study defines it: CD45RA+CCR7+. This sequence originates from a man between 18 and 29 years old in good health. This receptor carries the CDR3 CASSDMLGQLGF. The base sequence is TGTGCCAGCAGCGACATGCTGGGACAGTTGGGGTTT.